This TCR beta chain was observed in a study of T cell changes during pregnancy in multiple sclerosis. CDR1 is SGHNT, CDR2 YYREEE, per germline (reference sequence). This CDR3 spans 14 amino acids. V shed 0 bases and J shed 4 bases, with 11 bases lying between them. Only in-frame clones appear in the TCRdb table, and some are missing; sequencing was by immunoSEQ multiplex PCR. Here the sample spans about 87,000 clones, 93% being singletons. The receptor's source is a female donor in good health, enrolled as a control in a pregnancy study. This specimen was peripheral blood, taken in the third trimester of pregnancy. This chain joins TRBV5-4 and TRBJ2-7; tentatively, D is TRBD1 (6 bases). The CDR3 nucleotides are TGTGCCAGCAGCTTGGCCGGGACAACGTACGAGCAGTACTTC. It encodes CASSLAGTTYEQYF.